This T cell receptor (beta chain) was captured by sequencing in a study of cytomegalovirus exposure and HLA in healthy donors. Germline CDR1 reads LGHNA; CDR2 reads YSLEER. There are 16 residues in the CDR3. Unmatched junction bases numbered 5, after V lost 4 bases and J lost 2 bases. With respect to this clone: Its target is unknown.

60 Vbeta and 13 Jbeta primers were used in PCR. The assay was immunoSEQ multiplex PCR, and TCRdb's table has in-frame clones only and misses some. The table has about 90,000 clones, 65% to 75% seen once; the top ten hold 20% to 25%. Study-wide results and limits: Some V segments, TRBV6-2 and TRBV6-3 among them, were indistinguishable and were therefore excluded.

This receptor was obtained from a man under 40 in good health and CMV-seropositive. The chain uses TRBV4-3 and TRBJ2-2, with 9 bases identical to TRBD1. Sequenced sample: PBMCs. The CDR3 region has the DNA TGCGCCAGCAGCCTCGGGACAGGGAGTAACACCGGGGAGCTGTTTTTT. This encodes CASSLGTGSNTGELFF.